Given below is one T cell receptor beta chain in context. What it recognizes is unknown. cDNA for each sample came from eight separate reactions. Nested PCRs (around 16 and 10 cycles, two total) were applied to TCRalpha and TCRbeta cDNA. TCRdb re-called the 5' RACE reads; one entry per CDR3 protein, DNA not given. The table counts some 400,000 distinct CDR3 sequences; around 2.4% lies in the top ten. Germline lookup yields CDR1 MDHEN and CDR2 SYDVKM. The CDR3 covers 15 residues. This record comes from a study of monozygotic twins with inflammatory bowel disease. Overall study results and limits: Researchers report that IBD patients shared fewer clonotypes with others than healthy twins, especially amid disease activity.

The chain combines TRBV28 with TRBJ1-2. This TCR came from a human donor with ulcerative colitis or Crohn's disease, or a healthy co-twin of an affected twin (not recorded which). What was sequenced was blood. The CDR3 reads CASSLLGGGGYGYTF.